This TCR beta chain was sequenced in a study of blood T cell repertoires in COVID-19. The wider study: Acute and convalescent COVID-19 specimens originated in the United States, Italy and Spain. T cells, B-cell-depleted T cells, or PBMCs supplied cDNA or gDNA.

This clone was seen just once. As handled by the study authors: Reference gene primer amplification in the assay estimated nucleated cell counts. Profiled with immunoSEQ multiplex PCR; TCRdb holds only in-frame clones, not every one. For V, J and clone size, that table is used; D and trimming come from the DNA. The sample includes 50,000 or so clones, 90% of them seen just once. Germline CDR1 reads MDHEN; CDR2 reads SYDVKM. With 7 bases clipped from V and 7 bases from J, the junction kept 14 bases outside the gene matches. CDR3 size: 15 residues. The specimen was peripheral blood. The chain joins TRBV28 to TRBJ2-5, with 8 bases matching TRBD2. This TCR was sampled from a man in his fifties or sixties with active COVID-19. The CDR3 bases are TGTGCCAGCAAAGGAGCCAGCGGGGGTTTGGGGACCCAGTACTTC. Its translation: CASKGASGGLGTQYF.